This TCR beta chain was recovered during a study of blood T cell repertoires in COVID-19. On the study more broadly: COVID-19 samples collected from the United States, Italy and Spain covered acute and convalescent phases. T cells, B-cell-depleted T cells, or PBMCs supplied cDNA or gDNA.

As for this clone: Additional DNA sequences in this sample encode the identical CDR3.

The germline gives CDR1 SQVTM, CDR2 ANQGSEA. V gave up 6 bases and J gave up 7 bases; unmatched junction bases: 4. This CDR3 has 14 residues. Assay: immunoSEQ multiplex PCR; the TCRdb copy retains only in-frame clones and omits some. The table includes 350,000 or so clones, 65% to 90% detected once. Adults between about 18 and 95 years of age took part from 24 US areas. Cohort placement rested on clinical history that participants reported themselves. This receptor was identified in a woman aged 40 to 49 with acute COVID-19. The sequenced sample was PBMCs or T cells enriched from blood (not recorded which). This rearrangement joins TRBV29-1 to TRBJ2-1; TRBD2 agrees at 15 bases. CDR3: CSVGGLAGGNEQFF. The CDR3 DNA reads as TGCAGCGTAGGGGGACTAGCGGGAGGTAATGAGCAGTTCTTC.